This T cell receptor (beta chain) derives from a study of blood T cell repertoires in COVID-19. Germline loops: CDR1 MNHEY, CDR2 SMNVEV (reference sequence). The CDR3 is 14 amino acids. Trimming removed 0 bases at V and 8 bases at J, with 13 bases between. Data came from immunoSEQ multiplex PCR; TCRdb stores just in-frame clones and leaves some out. The sample has about 250,000 clones, about four fifths seen once. Cohort assignment relied on participant-reported clinical history. Sample: PBMCs or T cells enriched from blood (not recorded which). This TCR derives from a man in his forties who had been exposed to COVID-19. The chain recombines TRBV27 with TRBJ1-2; the D gene is possibly TRBD1 (5 bases). CDR3 loop: CASSLSGQAAGYTF. As DNA, the CDR3 is TGTGCCAGCAGTTTATCGGGGCAGGCGGCCGGCTACACCTTC.